The 30 T cell receptor beta chains given below trace back to one sample, sequenced in a study of cytomegalovirus exposure and HLA in healthy donors. PCR used 60 Vbeta primers and 13 Jbeta primers. The method was immunoSEQ multiplex PCR; TCRdb's version includes in-frame clones alone and lacks a portion of them. Found here are 90,000 to 120,000 clones, more than 70% of them singletons; the top ten hold approximately 2.4%. Input material: PBMCs. All receptors derive from a man between 18 and 29 years old in good health and CMV-seronegative.

This clone was counted a few times. The rearrangement uses TRBV4-1 and TRBJ1-1; D is perhaps TRBD1 (6 bases). Germline assignment: CDR1 MGHRA and CDR2 YSYEKL. The CDR3 loop spans 17 amino acids. Trimming cost V 6 bases and J 8 bases, with 28 bases left between them. The CDR3 nucleotides read TGCGCCAGCAGGACCGAAACGGACAGACCTTCTCTATCGGAAGCTTTCTTT. It yields the protein CASRTETDRPSLSEAFF.

The chain carries TRBV7-3 and TRBJ2-3, with 8 bases that match TRBD1. Germline loops: CDR1 SGHTA, CDR2 FQGTGA. The CDR3 extends over 14 amino acids. V shed 4 bases and J 9 bases; nucleotides not matched to a gene: 9. The CDR3 coding sequence is TGTGCCAGCAGCTCGGGGCAGGGGGCCCTCACGCAGTATTTT. Translation: CASSSGQGALTQYF.

The rearrangement uses TRBV29-1 and TRBJ2-1; 13 bases fit TRBD2. Looked up from germline, CDR1 is SQVTM and CDR2 is ANQGSEA. V shed 6 bases, J shed 9 bases, and the junction held 8 bases outside the gene matches. CDR3 size: 14 residues. The CDR3 loop reads CSVTGTSGVGEQFF. In DNA, the CDR3 is TGCAGCGTGACTGGGACTAGCGGGGTCGGTGAGCAGTTCTTC.

This clone was counted many times. The chain is built from TRBV7-2 and TRBJ1-5; D call uncertain. Trimming cost V 5 bases and J 2 bases, with 10 bases left between them. The CDR3 sequence is 14 residues long. Germline assignment: CDR1 SGHTA and CDR2 FQGNSA. CDR3 in amino acids: CASSPSGGNQPQHF. In DNA, the CDR3 is TGTGCCAGCAGCCCGAGCGGAGGCAATCAGCCCCAGCATTTT.

This chain joins TRBV5-5 and TRBJ2-1; D remains ambiguous. Per the germline V gene, CDR1 is SGHKS and CDR2 is YYEKEE (reference sequence). The CDR3 is 13 residues long. Trimming cost V 0 bases and J 10 bases, with 11 bases left between them. The CDR3 reads CASSLGGFREQFF. For the CDR3, the DNA is TGTGCCAGCAGCTTGGGTGGTTTTCGGGAGCAGTTCTTC.

The chain carries TRBV28 and TRBJ2-7; TRBD1 agrees at 9 bases. V lost 6 bases to trimming and J lost 3 bases; unmatched junction nucleotides: 6. The CDR3 covers 14 residues. Germline V gene sequence: CDR1 MDHEN, CDR2 SYDVKM. CDR3 protein: CASRGQGIVYEQYF. CDR3 coding DNA: TGTGCCAGCAGAGGACAGGGGATTGTCTACGAGCAGTACTTC. Together with reference TRBV28 and TRBJ2-7, the CDR3 gives the full variable domain: DVKVTQSSRYLVKRTGEKVFLECVQDMDHENMFWYRQDPGLGLRLIYFSYDVKMKEKGDIPEGYSVSREKKERFSLILESASTNQTSMYLCASRGQGIVYEQYFGPGTRLTVT.

The chain carries TRBV5-1 and TRBJ2-2, with 14 bases fitting TRBD2. Trimming cost V 4 bases and J 5 bases; bases outside gene matches: 10. Germline lookup yields CDR1 SGHRS and CDR2 YFSETQ. This CDR3 comprises 18 residues. The CDR3 DNA is TGCGCCAGCAGCCCAGGACTAGCGGGGGGCCTGGGAACCGGGGAGCTGTTTTTT. This sequence encodes CASSPGLAGGLGTGELFF.

The chain combines TRBV6-6 with TRBJ1-6; 7 nucleotides agree with TRBD1. Unmatched junction bases numbered 7, after V lost 4 bases and J lost 13 bases. Germline assignment: CDR1 MNHNY and CDR2 SVGAGI (reference sequence). The CDR3 is made up of 13 amino acids. CDR3 coding DNA: TGTGCCAGCAGTTCCGGGACAGCGGGCCCCCTCCACTTT. Its protein is CASSSGTAGPLHF.

The V gene is TRBV5-1, the J gene TRBJ2-7, with D uncertain. Germline-derived CDR1 and CDR2 are SGHRS and YFSETQ. V was trimmed by 0 bases and J by 2 bases, leaving 9 bases between them. The CDR3 has 14 amino acids. The CDR3 is CASSLGQSTYEQYF. The CDR3 coding sequence is TGCGCCAGCAGCTTGGGCCAGTCCACCTACGAGCAGTACTTC.

This clone was counted between two and nine times. The gene calls are TRBV28 and TRBJ2-7, with 8 bases fitting TRBD2. The CDR3 contains 15 residues. The V gene's germline CDR1 is MDHEN and CDR2 SYDVKM. After removal of 4 bases from V and 3 bases from J, the junction contained 8 bases not matched to a gene. The CDR3 is CASSSSTRGGYEQYF. The CDR3 bases are TGTGCCAGCAGTTCCTCCACCCGGGGGGGCTACGAGCAGTACTTC.

The CDR3 DNA reads TGCGCCAGCAGCCAAGATCAGAGACTGAATAATTCACCCCTCCACTTT. Amino acids: CASSQDQRLNNSPLHF. The rearrangement joins TRBV4-3 to TRBJ1-6, with unresolved D. Germline V gene lookup returns CDR1 LGHNA and CDR2 YSLEER. CDR3 length: 16 amino acids. Trimming took off 0 bases at V and 5 bases at J, with 11 bases between the two ends.

The chain is built from TRBV29-1 and TRBJ2-7, with 9 bases matching TRBD1. The CDR3 contains 14 residues. The ends lost 4 bases at V and 6 bases at J; junction bases unmatched: 10. Germline V gene lookup returns CDR1 SQVTM and CDR2 ANQGSEA. The CDR3 nucleotides are TGCAGCGTTGTCCCAAGGACAGGGGTAAGCGAGCAGTACTTC. Residues: CSVVPRTGVSEQYF.

The chain has TRBV19 and TRBJ2-7; TRBD1 matches 9 bases. Per the germline V gene, CDR1 is LNHDA and CDR2 is SQIVND (reference sequence). This CDR3 has 12 residues. V lost 9 bases, J lost 2 bases, and 2 bases stayed unmatched. DNA for the CDR3: TGTGCCAGCGGACAGGGGCCCTACGAGCAGTACTTC. It codes for CASGQGPYEQYF. Full variable domain (outside the CDR3, taken from reference TRBV19 and TRBJ2-7): DGGITQSPKYLFRKEGQNVTLSCEQNLNHDAMYWYRQDPGQGLRLIYYSQIVNDFQKGDIAEGYSVSREKKESFPLTVTSAQKNPTAFYLCASGQGPYEQYFGPGTRLTVT.

The chain joins TRBV10-3 to TRBJ1-2; D is unclear. Trimming left V 8 bases short and J 7 bases short, with 14 bases between. Germline-derived CDR1 and CDR2 are ENHRY and SYGVKD. The CDR3 spans 12 residues. The CDR3 here is CAIAGEGSGYTF. CDR3 bases: TGTGCCATCGCAGGTGAGGGTTCTGGCTACACCTTC.

The J gene is TRBJ1-5, the V gene TRBV15; TRBD1 matches at 7 bases. Germline CDR1 is LNHNV and CDR2 is YYDKDF (reference sequence). V gave up 1 base and J gave up 0 bases; unmatched junction bases: 6. The CDR3 sequence is 17 residues long. As DNA, the CDR3 is TGTGCCACCAGCAGAGGGGACAGAAGTAATAGCAATCAGCCCCAGCATTTT. Translating it yields CATSRGDRSNSNQPQHF. The variable domain in full, with the rest retrieved from reference TRBV15 and TRBJ1-5, is DAMVIQNPRYQVTQFGKPVTLSCSQTLNHNVMYWYQQKSSQAPKLLFHYYDKDFNNEADTPDNFQSRRPNTSFCFLDIRSPGLGDTAMYLCATSRGDRSNSNQPQHFGDGTRLSIL.

This sequence joins TRBV6-5 and TRBJ2-2; D not certain. This CDR3 spans 13 amino acids. CDR1 is MNHEY, CDR2 SVGAGI, per germline. The ends were cut back, 8 bases at V and 1 base at J, with 8 bases in the middle. CDR3 sequence reads: CASLKQNTGELFF. CDR3 nucleotide sequence: TGTGCCAGCTTAAAACAGAACACCGGGGAGCTGTTTTTT.

The chain has TRBV5-4 and TRBJ1-2, with a weak D call TRBD1 (6 bases). Germline-derived CDR1 and CDR2 are SGHNT and YYREEE (reference sequence). Trimming stripped 4 bases from V and 1 base from J, with 11 bases between. This CDR3 spans 14 amino acids. CDR3 DNA sequence: TGTGCCAGCAGCACAGGACAGAGTAACTATGGCTACACCTTC. This translates into CASSTGQSNYGYTF.

The genes are TRBV7-2 and TRBJ1-5; TRBD1 is a possible D gene (5 bases). Looked up from germline, CDR1 is SGHTA and CDR2 is FQGNSA. Trimming stripped 5 bases from V and 6 bases from J, with 17 bases between. This CDR3 spans 15 amino acids. The CDR3 sequence is CASSLGHPLGQPQHF. The CDR3 DNA reads as TGTGCCAGCAGCCTTGGACACCCACTGGGTCAGCCCCAGCATTTT.

The V gene is TRBV28, the J gene TRBJ1-1; D may be TRBD1 (5 bases). The V and J ends lost 3 bases and 0 bases respectively, with 20 bases between them. Per the germline V gene, CDR1 is MDHEN and CDR2 is SYDVKM. This CDR3 contains 18 residues. The CDR3: CASSFPGGSRYMNTEAFF. CDR3 DNA sequence: TGTGCCAGCAGTTTTCCGGGGGGGTCCCGTTACATGAACACTGAAGCTTTCTTT.

The V gene is TRBV7-6, the J gene TRBJ1-4; 8 bases map to TRBD1. The CDR3 covers 16 residues. Losses at the gene ends were 1 base for V and 2 bases for J; bases not matched to a gene: 3. Germline V gene sequence: CDR1 SGHVS, CDR2 FNYEAQ. CDR3 region: CASSLEQGATNEKLFF. DNA of the CDR3: TGTGCCAGCAGCTTAGAGCAGGGGGCGACTAATGAAAAACTGTTTTTT.

The chain is built from TRBV6-4 and TRBJ2-1; TRBD1 matches at 12 bases. The germline CDR1 and CDR2 sequences are MRHNA and SNTAGT. The J segment lost 8 bases and the V segment lost 4 bases, leaving 6 bases of the junction unmatched. CDR3 length equals 15 residues. The CDR3 protein is CASSAGTGGLDEQFF. Written as DNA, the CDR3 is TGTGCCAGCAGTGCCGGGACAGGGGGCTTGGATGAGCAGTTCTTC.

V and J are TRBV7-2 and TRBJ2-7; TRBD1 is a possible D gene (7 bases). The V and J ends lost 5 bases and 3 bases respectively, with 14 bases between them. This CDR3 has 14 amino acids. Germline lookup yields CDR1 SGHTA and CDR2 FQGNSA. The CDR3: CASSGGTAHYEQYF. The CDR3 nucleotides read TGTGCCAGCAGCGGGGGGACAGCGCACTACGAGCAGTACTTC.

This clone was recorded only once. J is TRBJ1-2 and V is TRBV11-2, with D possibly TRBD1 on 6 matching bases. In germline, CDR1 is SGHAT, CDR2 FQNNGV. V lost 5 bases, J lost 1 base, and 20 bases lay in between. The CDR3 runs to 17 residues. The CDR3: CASSRRGRGEGNYGYTF. The DNA for the CDR3 is TGTGCCAGCAGCAGACGCGGAAGGGGGGAGGGTAACTATGGCTACACCTTC.

V and J are TRBV5-1 and TRBJ2-5; 9 bases are a match to TRBD2. V shed 4 bases, J shed 5 bases, and the junction held 9 bases outside the gene matches. This CDR3 has 15 residues. CDR1 SGHRS and CDR2 YFSETQ come from the germline V gene. CDR3 DNA sequence: TGCGCCAGCAGCCTGACTAGCGGTCCTGGGGAGACCCAGTACTTC. As protein: CASSLTSGPGETQYF.

The CDR3 is CASSLEWGNYEQFF. Here the CDR3 DNA reads TGCGCCAGCAGCTTGGAGTGGGGCAACTATGAGCAGTTCTTC. The gene calls are TRBV5-1 and TRBJ2-1, with TRBD1 as a possible D gene (5 bases). The CDR3 spans 14 residues. Between the trimmed V and J ends, which lost 0 bases and 8 bases, there was a span of 12 bases. Germline V gene sequence: CDR1 SGHRS, CDR2 YFSETQ.

This clone was recorded once. The chain has TRBV5-1 and TRBJ2-3, with TRBD1 matching 7 bases. The germline V gene encodes CDR1 SGHRS and CDR2 YFSETQ. V was pared by 4 bases and J by 4 bases, with 9 bases of the junction left unmatched. CDR3 size: 15 residues. CDR3 coding DNA: TGCGCCAGCAGCGATGACAGGGCAATCGCAGATACGCAGTATTTT. Protein product: CASSDDRAIADTQYF.

The chain is built from TRBV7-2 and TRBJ2-2, with 7 bases lining up with TRBD1. The V and J ends lost 5 bases and 1 base, in that order; junction bases with no gene match: 4. Looked up from germline, CDR1 is SGHTA and CDR2 is FQGNSA. The CDR3 length is 15 residues. CDR3 amino acids: CASSLRQGNTGELFF. CDR3 sequence (DNA): TGTGCCAGCAGCCTCCGACAGGGGAACACCGGGGAGCTGTTTTTT. Full variable domain (missing parts from reference TRBV7-2 and TRBJ2-2): GAGVSQSPSNKVTEKGKDVELRCDPISGHTALYWYRQSLGQGLEFLIYFQGNSAPDKSGLPSDRFSAERTGGSVSTLTIQRTQQEDSAVYLCASSLRQGNTGELFFGEGSRLTVL.

The chain joins TRBV4-2 to TRBJ1-4; D gene uncertain. The CDR3 has 14 amino acids. CDR1 and CDR2 (germline): LGHNA, YNFKEQ. Deletions cut 4 bases from V and 7 bases from J, with 13 bases between. The chain's CDR3 is CASSPTMAGEKLFF. Here the CDR3 DNA reads TGTGCCAGCAGCCCCACCATGGCGGGTGAAAAACTGTTTTTT.

This clone showed up just a few times. The chain is built from TRBV6-5 and TRBJ2-1, with a weak D call TRBD2 (6 bases). The CDR3 runs to 13 residues. The germline V and J ends were trimmed by 6 bases and 5 bases, with 11 bases remaining between them. CDR1 and CDR2 (germline): MNHEY, SVGAGI. The CDR3 nucleotides are TGTGCCAGCAGCTTCGGGGGAAACAATGAGCAGTTCTTC. Translating gives CASSFGGNNEQFF.

This sequence joins TRBV6-1 and TRBJ2-5, with D possibly matching TRBD2 (5 bases). Trimming pared 6 bases from V and 4 bases from J, leaving 15 bases between. The CDR3 contains 14 residues. Germline assignment: CDR1 MNHNS and CDR2 SASEGT. The chain's CDR3 is CASSKPGSLETQYF. Written as DNA, the CDR3 is TGTGCCAGCAGCAAGCCTGGGAGTCTAGAGACCCAGTACTTC.